The 23 T cell receptor beta chains below all came from one sample that was sequenced in a study of cytomegalovirus exposure and HLA in healthy donors. This PCR relied on a set of 60 Vbeta primers and 13 Jbeta primers. Sequencing was performed with immunoSEQ multiplex PCR; in TCRdb, only in-frame clones are kept and a portion is missing. The sample consists of about 120,000 clones, approximately 8% of them appearing once. Sequenced material: PBMCs. The origin of the receptors is a woman aged 35 to 49 in good health and CMV-seropositive.

The rearrangement uses TRBV5-4 and TRBJ2-7, with 7 bases fitting TRBD2. The CDR3 runs to 14 residues. The V and J ends lost 5 bases and 1 base, in that order; junction bases with no gene match: 6. Germline V gene data show CDR1 as SGHNT and CDR2 as YYREEE (reference sequence). The CDR3 region has the DNA TGTGCCAGCAGTCCCCGGGGACTATCCTACGAGCAGTACTTC. This translates into CASSPRGLSYEQYF.

This clone occurred a few times. V and J are TRBV7-8 and TRBJ2-7, with TRBD1 matching 8 bases. V trimming: 1 base; J trimming: 6 bases; junction bases outside the gene matches: 11. The CDR3 totals 16 residues. Germline-derived CDR1 and CDR2 are SGHVS and FQNEAQ. The CDR3 bases are TGTGCCAGCAGCTTAGGAGTTAGGACAGGGACGGGCGAGCAGTACTTC. Protein: CASSLGVRTGTGEQYF.

In its sample, this clone was seen once. Because it lacks the conserved phenylalanine or tryptophan at the end, this CDR3 is likely a read error. CDR3 region: CAWSSRSGAGEKLFV. CDR3 coding DNA: TGTGCCTGGAGTTCACGCAGCGGGGCAGGGGAAAAACTGTTTGTT. V gene TRBV30 combines with J gene TRBJ1-4, with a possible D match to TRBD1 (5 bases). Germline loops: CDR1 GTSNPN, CDR2 SVGIG (reference sequence). Trimming shortened V by 2 bases and J by 8 bases, and 18 bases separated the two germline ends. This CDR3 comprises 15 residues.

The chain has TRBV11-2 and TRBJ2-5; tentatively, D is TRBD1 (6 bases). V was shortened by 8 bases and J by 5 bases, with 21 bases between the two germline ends. The CDR3 length is 15 residues. From germline, CDR1 is SGHAT and CDR2 FQNNGV. In DNA, the CDR3 is TGTGCCAGCCAGGACCTCAGGGGCGGTGGGGAGACCCAGTACTTC. Protein: CASQDLRGGGETQYF.

The CDR3 sequence is CASRPLGEQFF. The CDR3 coding sequence is TGTGCCAGCAGACCGCTAGGTGAGCAGTTCTTC. This chain uses TRBV6-5 with TRBJ2-1; D remains unclear. CDR3 length equals 11 residues. Germline-derived CDR1 and CDR2 are MNHEY and SVGAGI. Trimming removed 6 bases from V and 9 bases from J, with 9 bases in between.

This clone has a handful of counts. DNA for the CDR3: TGTGCCACCATGGCGGATTGGAACACCATATATTTT. Protein: CATMADWNTIYF. The chain joins TRBV19 to TRBJ1-3; D is uncertain. V lost 10 bases to trimming and J lost 7 bases, with 14 bases between them. The CDR3 is 12 amino acids. CDR1 is LNHDA, CDR2 SQIVND, per germline (reference sequence).

This clone turned up a few times. V gene TRBV5-6 combines with J gene TRBJ2-5; D unresolved. V lost 3 bases to trimming and J lost 5 bases, with 5 bases between them. Germline CDR1 SGHDT, CDR2 YYEEEE. CDR3 size: 11 residues. The CDR3 nucleotides read TGTGCCAGCAGCTCCAGGGAGACCCAGTACTTC. Translation: CASSSRETQYF.

This chain connects TRBV5-1 to TRBJ1-4; a weak D match, TRBD1 (6 bases). From germline, CDR1 is SGHRS and CDR2 YFSETQ. V lost 7 bases to trimming and J lost 0 bases, with 13 bases between them. This CDR3 is built from 15 residues. The CDR3 protein is CASQDSRATNEKLFF. CDR3 DNA sequence: TGCGCCAGCCAGGACAGCAGAGCAACTAATGAAAAACTGTTTTTT. The whole variable domain, remainder taken from reference TRBV5-1 and TRBJ1-4, is KAGVTQTPRYLIKTRGQQVTLSCSPISGHRSVSWYQQTPGQGLQFLFEYFSETQRNKGNFPGRFSGRQFSNSRSEMNVSTLELGDSALYLCASQDSRATNEKLFFGSGTQLSVL.

The genes are TRBV10-1 and TRBJ2-1, with D tentatively TRBD1 (6 bases). CDR1 is WNHNN, CDR2 SYGVQD, per germline (reference sequence). V was cut by 4 bases and J by 6 bases, with 13 bases left in between. CDR3 length: 14 residues. The CDR3 coding sequence is TGCGCCAGCAGTGGCCCCGGACAGTTCAATGAGCAGTTCTTC. Its protein is CASSGPGQFNEQFF.

This chain uses TRBV5-1 with TRBJ1-2; 7 bases match TRBD1. Germline assignment: CDR1 SGHRS and CDR2 YFSETQ. The V and J ends lost 2 bases and 5 bases, in that order; junction bases with no gene match: 6. There are 14 residues in the CDR3. The CDR3: CASSLPGQPYGYTF. CDR3 DNA: TGCGCCAGCAGCTTACCGGGACAGCCTTATGGCTACACCTTC.

This clone was detected only a few times. This chain connects TRBV5-1 to TRBJ2-5; 13 bases align to TRBD2. V dropped 7 bases and J dropped 2; count of bases not matched to a gene: 8. Germline V gene sequence: CDR1 SGHRS, CDR2 YFSETQ. This CDR3 has 16 residues. DNA of the CDR3: TGCGCCAGCGGGATCACTAGCGGGGGGGTTCAAGAGACCCAGTACTTC. Its protein is CASGITSGGVQETQYF. The variable domain in full, completed from reference TRBV5-1 and TRBJ2-5, reads KAGVTQTPRYLIKTRGQQVTLSCSPISGHRSVSWYQQTPGQGLQFLFEYFSETQRNKGNFPGRFSGRQFSNSRSEMNVSTLELGDSALYLCASGITSGGVQETQYFGPGTRLLVL.

The CDR3 region is CSVAGTTRAEAFF. The CDR3, as DNA: TGCAGCGTCGCCGGAACCACACGGGCTGAAGCTTTCTTT. This chain joins TRBV29-1 and TRBJ1-1; no reliable D call. Trimming pared 6 bases from V and 6 bases from J, leaving 17 bases between. CDR1 is SQVTM, CDR2 ANQGSEA, per germline. The CDR3 spans 13 residues.

This clone was observed a few times. This chain links TRBV5-1 with TRBJ1-4, with a tentative D call TRBD1 (6 bases). V was clipped by 4 bases and J by 5 bases, with 9 bases between them. The CDR3 totals 13 residues. The germline CDR1 and CDR2 sequences are SGHRS and YFSETQ. CDR3 protein: CASSAGQNEKLFF. CDR3 nucleotides: TGCGCCAGCAGCGCTGGACAGAATGAAAAACTGTTTTTT.

The chain is built from TRBV30 and TRBJ1-5; D perhaps matches TRBD1 (5 bases). CDR1 GTSNPN and CDR2 SVGIG come from the germline V gene (reference sequence). The CDR3 covers 15 residues. Trimming pared 0 bases from V and 5 bases from J, leaving 14 bases between. DNA of the CDR3: TGTGCCTGGAGTGTCTGGCAGGGTGAGGATCAGCCCCAGCATTTT. Translation: CAWSVWQGEDQPQHF. The full variable domain, rest sourced from reference TRBV30 and TRBJ1-5, is SQTIHQWPATLVQPVGSPLSLECTVEGTSNPNLYWYRQAAGRGLQLLFYSVGIGQISSEVPQNLSASRPQDRQFILSSKKLLLSDSGFYLCAWSVWQGEDQPQHFGDGTRLSIL.

The chain couples TRBV2 to TRBJ2-2; D possibly corresponds to TRBD1 (6 bases). The V and J ends lost 4 bases and 4 bases respectively, with 13 bases between them. This CDR3 spans 15 amino acids. Germline assignment: CDR1 SNHLY and CDR2 FYNNEI. CDR3 coding DNA: TGTGCCAGCAGTGTACAAACAGGGTCCACCGGGGAGCTGTTTTTT. Translating gives CASSVQTGSTGELFF.

V usage is TRBV2 and J usage is TRBJ2-3; 10 nucleotides line up with TRBD2. The CDR3 has 13 amino acids. V gave up 7 bases and J gave up 6 bases; unmatched junction bases: 4. Germline lookup yields CDR1 SNHLY and CDR2 FYNNEI. The chain's CDR3 is CASTSGGADTQYF. In DNA, the CDR3 is TGTGCCAGCACGAGCGGGGGGGCCGATACGCAGTATTTT.

This clone appeared a few times. This rearrangement joins TRBV6-5 to TRBJ1-2, with 10 bases identical to TRBD1. The length of the CDR3 is 15 residues. J lost 3 bases, V lost 4 bases, and 5 bases had no gene match. CDR1 is MNHEY, CDR2 SVGAGI, per germline. CDR3 loop: CASSSTGGADYGYTF. CDR3 DNA: TGTGCCAGCAGTTCGACAGGGGGCGCGGACTATGGCTACACCTTC.

This clone was counted between two and nine times. One junction end disagrees with the germline gene, perhaps due to a read error. The CDR3 DNA sequence: TGTGCCAACAGCGACAGGGGGCGAAGCTACGAGCAGTACTTC. It specifies CANSDRGRSYEQYF. This chain uses TRBV11-1 with TRBJ2-7; 10 nucleotides agree with TRBD1. There are 14 residues in the CDR3. Germline V CDR1 and CDR2: SGHAT, FQDESV (reference sequence).

This clone was observed a few times. This chain links TRBV7-6 with TRBJ1-1; D is perhaps TRBD1 (5 bases). This CDR3 is built from 16 residues. The V end lost 0 bases, the J end lost 1 base, and 12 bases lay between the germline ends. Germline-derived CDR1 and CDR2 are SGHVS and FNYEAQ. For the CDR3, the DNA is TGTGCCAGCAGCTTAGCGGGCAGGGCACCGAACACTGAAGCTTTCTTT. This translates into CASSLAGRAPNTEAFF.

The chain recombines TRBV7-6 with TRBJ2-3; tentatively, D is TRBD2 (6 bases). CDR1 is SGHVS and CDR2 is FNYEAQ in the germline V gene. V shed 5 bases and J shed 2 bases, with 11 bases lying between them. The CDR3 consists of 14 residues. CDR3 bases: TGTGCCAGCAGCACCGGACTAAACACAGATACGCAGTATTTT. Amino acid sequence: CASSTGLNTDTQYF.

This clone came up a few times. This sequence joins TRBV11-2 and TRBJ1-3; D uncertain. Trimming took 6 bases from V and 0 from J, leaving 9 bases between them. The CDR3 has 14 amino acids. From germline, CDR1 is SGHAT and CDR2 FQNNGV. CDR3 region: CASSPTFSGNTIYF. CDR3 sequence (DNA): TGTGCCAGCAGTCCAACTTTCTCTGGAAACACCATATATTTT.

This clone showed up just a few times. The chain is built from TRBV2 and TRBJ1-5, with D possibly being TRBD1 (6 bases). V dropped 3 bases and J dropped 9 bases, with 18 bases sitting between them. The CDR3 is 15 residues long. Germline CDR1 SNHLY, CDR2 FYNNEI. The CDR3 DNA reads as TGTGCCAGCAGTGAGGCAGGGGTTGGATTGGGGCCCCAGCATTTT. This translates into CASSEAGVGLGPQHF. The full variable domain, with the rest looked up from reference TRBV2 and TRBJ1-5, is EPEVTQTPSHQVTQMGQEVILRCVPISNHLYFYWYRQILGQKVEFLVSFYNNEISEKSEIFDDQFSVERPDGSNFTLKIRSTKLEDSAMYFCASSEAGVGLGPQHFGDGTRLSIL.

There are a few counts of this clone. The chain combines TRBV6-1 with TRBJ1-2, with D maybe TRBD1 (6 bases). This CDR3 region has 13 residues. V lost 2 bases, J lost 6 bases, and 10 bases lay in between. The germline V gene has CDR1 MNHNS and CDR2 SASEGT. The CDR3, as DNA: TGTGCCAGCAGTGAAATTGACAGGAATGGCTACACCTTC. Translated, it gives CASSEIDRNGYTF.